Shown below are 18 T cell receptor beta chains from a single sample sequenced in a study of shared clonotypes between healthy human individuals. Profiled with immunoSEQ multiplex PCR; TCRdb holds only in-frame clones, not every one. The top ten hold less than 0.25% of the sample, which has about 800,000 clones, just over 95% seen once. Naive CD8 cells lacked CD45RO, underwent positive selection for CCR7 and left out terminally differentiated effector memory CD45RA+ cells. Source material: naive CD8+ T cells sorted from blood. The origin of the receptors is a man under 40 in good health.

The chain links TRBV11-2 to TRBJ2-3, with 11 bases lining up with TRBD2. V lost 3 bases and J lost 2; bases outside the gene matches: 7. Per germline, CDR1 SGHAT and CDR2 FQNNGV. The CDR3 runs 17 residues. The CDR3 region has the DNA TGTGCCAGCAGCTTCCCCCCTAGCGGGAGGATCACAGATACGCAGTATTTT. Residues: CASSFPPSGRITDTQYF.

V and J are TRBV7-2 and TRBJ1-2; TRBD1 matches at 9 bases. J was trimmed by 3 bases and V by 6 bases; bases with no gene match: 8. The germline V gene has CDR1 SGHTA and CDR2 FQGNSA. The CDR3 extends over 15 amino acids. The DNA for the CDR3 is TGTGCCAGCAGTCCCGGGACAGGGCTCCACTATGGCTACACCTTC. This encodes CASSPGTGLHYGYTF.

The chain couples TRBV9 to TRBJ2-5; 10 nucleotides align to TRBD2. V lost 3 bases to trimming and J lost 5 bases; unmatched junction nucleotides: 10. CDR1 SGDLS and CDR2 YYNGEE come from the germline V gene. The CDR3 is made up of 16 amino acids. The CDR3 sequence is CASSASLAGVHETQYF. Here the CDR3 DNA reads TGTGCCAGCAGCGCTAGCCTAGCGGGAGTCCACGAGACCCAGTACTTC.

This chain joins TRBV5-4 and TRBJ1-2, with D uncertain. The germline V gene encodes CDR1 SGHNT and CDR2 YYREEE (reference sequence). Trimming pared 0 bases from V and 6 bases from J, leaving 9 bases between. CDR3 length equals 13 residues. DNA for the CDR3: TGTGCCAGCAGCTTGGGAGGGAGGGATGGCTACACCTTC. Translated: CASSLGGRDGYTF. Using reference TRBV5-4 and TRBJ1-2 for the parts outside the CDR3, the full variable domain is ETGVTQSPTHLIKTRGQQVTLRCSSQSGHNTVSWYQQALGQGPQFIFQYYREEENGRGNFPPRFSGLQFPNYSSELNVNALELDDSALYLCASSLGGRDGYTFGSGTRLTVV.

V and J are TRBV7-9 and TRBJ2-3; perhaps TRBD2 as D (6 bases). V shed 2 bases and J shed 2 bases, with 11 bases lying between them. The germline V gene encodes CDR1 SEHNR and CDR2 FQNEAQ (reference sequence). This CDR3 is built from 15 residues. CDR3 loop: CASSLLAGYTDTQYF. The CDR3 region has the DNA TGTGCCAGCAGCTTATTGGCGGGATACACAGATACGCAGTATTTT.

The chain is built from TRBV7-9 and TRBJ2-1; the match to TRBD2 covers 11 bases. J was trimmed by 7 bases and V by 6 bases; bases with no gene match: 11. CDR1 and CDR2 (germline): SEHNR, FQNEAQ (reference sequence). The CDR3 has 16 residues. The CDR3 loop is CASSPLAGDRSNEQFF. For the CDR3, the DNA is TGTGCCAGCAGTCCACTAGCGGGAGATCGGTCTAATGAGCAGTTCTTC.

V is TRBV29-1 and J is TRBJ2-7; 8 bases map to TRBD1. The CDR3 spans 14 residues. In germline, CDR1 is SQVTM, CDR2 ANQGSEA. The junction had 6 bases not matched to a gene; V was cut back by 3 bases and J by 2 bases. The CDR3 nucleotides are TGCAGCGTTGAGCGGACAGGGAAACCCTACGAGCAGTACTTC. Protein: CSVERTGKPYEQYF.

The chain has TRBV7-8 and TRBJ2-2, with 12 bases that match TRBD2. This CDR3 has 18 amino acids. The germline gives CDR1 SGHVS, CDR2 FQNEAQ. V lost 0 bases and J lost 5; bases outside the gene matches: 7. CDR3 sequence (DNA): TGTGCCAGCAGCTTAGCGTCTAGCGGGAGGGTAAAGACCGGGGAGCTGTTTTTT. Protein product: CASSLASSGRVKTGELFF. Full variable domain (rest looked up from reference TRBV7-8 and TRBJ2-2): GAGVSQSPRYKVAKRGQDVALRCDPISGHVSLFWYQQALGQGPEFLTYFQNEAQLDKSGLPSDRFFAERPEGSVSTLKIQRTQQEDSAVYLCASSLASSGRVKTGELFFGEGSRLTVL.

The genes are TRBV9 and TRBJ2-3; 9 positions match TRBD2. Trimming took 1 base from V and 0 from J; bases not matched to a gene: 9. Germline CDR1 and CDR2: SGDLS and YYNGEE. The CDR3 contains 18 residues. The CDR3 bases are TGTGCCAGCAGCGTATCCCGACTAGCGGTCTATAGCACAGATACGCAGTATTTT. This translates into CASSVSRLAVYSTDTQYF.

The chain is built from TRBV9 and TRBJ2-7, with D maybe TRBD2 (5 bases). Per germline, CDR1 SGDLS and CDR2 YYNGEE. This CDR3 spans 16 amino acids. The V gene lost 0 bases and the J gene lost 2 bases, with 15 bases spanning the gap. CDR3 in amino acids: CASSVAGSSSTYEQYF. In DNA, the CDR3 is TGTGCCAGCAGCGTAGCGGGGTCTAGCTCGACCTACGAGCAGTACTTC.

The CDR3 DNA is TGCGCCAGCAGCCAAGATAGGACCGCAGTGTCCTGGAACACCATATATTTT. Amino acid sequence: CASSQDRTAVSWNTIYF. The chain uses TRBV4-3 and TRBJ1-3; D remains ambiguous. The V and J ends lost 0 bases and 7 bases respectively, with 19 bases between them. The CDR3 totals 17 residues. The germline V gene has CDR1 LGHNA and CDR2 YSLEER.

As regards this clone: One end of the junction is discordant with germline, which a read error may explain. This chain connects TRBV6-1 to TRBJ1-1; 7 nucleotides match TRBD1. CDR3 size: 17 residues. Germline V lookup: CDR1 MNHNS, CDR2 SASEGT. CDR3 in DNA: TGTGCCAGCAGAGAAGGGACTTCCGGGACAGAGAACACTGAAGCTTTCTTT. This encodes CASREGTSGTENTEAFF.

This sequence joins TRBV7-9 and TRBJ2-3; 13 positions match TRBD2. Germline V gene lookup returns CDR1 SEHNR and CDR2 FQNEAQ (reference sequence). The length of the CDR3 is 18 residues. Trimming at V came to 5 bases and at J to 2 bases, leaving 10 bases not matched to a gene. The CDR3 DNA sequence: TGTGCCAGCAGCGGAAAGACGGGACTAGCGGGATCCACAGATACGCAGTATTTT. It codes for CASSGKTGLAGSTDTQYF.

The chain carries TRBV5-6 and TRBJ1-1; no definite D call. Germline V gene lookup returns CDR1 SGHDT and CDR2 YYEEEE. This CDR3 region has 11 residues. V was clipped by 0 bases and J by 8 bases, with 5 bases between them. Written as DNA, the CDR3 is TGTGCCAGCAGCTTGGGAGGGGAAGCTTTCTTT. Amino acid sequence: CASSLGGEAFF.

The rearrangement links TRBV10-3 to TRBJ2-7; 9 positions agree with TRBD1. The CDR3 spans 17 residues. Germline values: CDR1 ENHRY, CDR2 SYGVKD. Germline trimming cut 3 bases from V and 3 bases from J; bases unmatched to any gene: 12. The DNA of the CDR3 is TGTGCCATCAGTGATAAAGGGGCGGGACAGGGTTTCTACGAGCAGTACTTC. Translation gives CAISDKGAGQGFYEQYF.

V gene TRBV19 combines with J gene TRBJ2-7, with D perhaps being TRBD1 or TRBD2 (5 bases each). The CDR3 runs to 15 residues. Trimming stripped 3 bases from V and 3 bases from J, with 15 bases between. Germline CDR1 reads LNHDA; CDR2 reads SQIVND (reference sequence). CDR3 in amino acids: CASSISGDPFYEQYF. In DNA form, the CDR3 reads TGTGCCAGTAGTATCTCCGGGGACCCCTTCTACGAGCAGTACTTC.

The CDR3 coding sequence is TGTGCCAGCAGTTTATCGGGGGGCGGTGGCGGGGAGCTGTTTTTT. Translating it yields CASSLSGGGGGELFF. V gene TRBV27 combines with J gene TRBJ2-2; D is tentatively TRBD1 or TRBD2 (6 bases each). This CDR3 has 15 amino acids. Trimming left V 0 bases short and J 7 bases short, with 12 bases between. Germline V CDR1 and CDR2: MNHEY, SMNVEV (reference sequence).

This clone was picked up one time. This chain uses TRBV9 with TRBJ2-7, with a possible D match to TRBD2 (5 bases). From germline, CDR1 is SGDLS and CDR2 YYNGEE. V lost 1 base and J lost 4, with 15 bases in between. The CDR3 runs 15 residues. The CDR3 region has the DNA TGTGCCAGCAGCGTAAGTGGTGGGAGTTTGTACGAGCAGTACTTC. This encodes CASSVSGGSLYEQYF.